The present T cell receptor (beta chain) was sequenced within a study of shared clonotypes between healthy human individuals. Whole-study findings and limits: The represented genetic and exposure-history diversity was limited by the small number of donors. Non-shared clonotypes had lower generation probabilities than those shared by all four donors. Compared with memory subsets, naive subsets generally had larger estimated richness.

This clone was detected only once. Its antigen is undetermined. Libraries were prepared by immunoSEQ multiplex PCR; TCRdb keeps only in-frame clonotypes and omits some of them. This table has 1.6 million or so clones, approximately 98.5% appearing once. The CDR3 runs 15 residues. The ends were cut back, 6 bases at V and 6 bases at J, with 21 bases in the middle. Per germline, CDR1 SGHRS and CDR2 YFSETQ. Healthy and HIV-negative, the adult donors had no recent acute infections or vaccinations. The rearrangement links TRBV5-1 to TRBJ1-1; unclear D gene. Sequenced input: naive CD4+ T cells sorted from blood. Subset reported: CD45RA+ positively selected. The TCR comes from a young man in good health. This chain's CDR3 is CASTLKGYVGAEAFF. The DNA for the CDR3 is TGCGCCAGCACACTAAAAGGCTATGTCGGGGCTGAAGCTTTCTTT.